This is a list of T cell receptor beta chains from one sample in a study of radiation and T cells in renal cell carcinoma. Only in-frame clones appear in the TCRdb table, and some are missing; sequencing was by immunoSEQ multiplex PCR. Of about 150,000 clones listed, approximately 88% were seen once; the top ten hold roughly 13%. This specimen was blood, taken from a patient whose treatment included radiotherapy and nephrectomy. Source of these receptors: a woman aged 45-65 years with renal cell carcinoma. Both conserved end residues are part of each CDR3. The D gene is left open where the match is weak. The size of a clone is reported for some rows only, either as once, few or many, or as a class for expanded clones.

TRBV27	.	.	TRBJ2-5	TGTGCCAGCAGTGCCCGGGGGGCCCAACCGGAGACCCAGTACTTC	CASSARGAQPETQYF
TRBV9	once	TRBD2	TRBJ2-1	TGTGCCAGCAGCGTAAGCCCGGGGGGGCCCGGGGATGAGCAGTTCTTC	CASSVSPGGPGDEQFF
TRBV6-1	.	.	TRBJ1-2	TGTGCCAGCAGGCCCGCCTCGACCGGAGGAAATGGCTACACCTTC	CASRPASTGGNGYTF
TRBV4-1	.	.	TRBJ2-2	TGCGCCAGCAGACGATTCTCGACCGGGACTTTAAACACCGGGGAGCTGTTTTTT	CASRRFSTGTLNTGELFF
TRBV5-4	few	.	TRBJ1-6	TGTGCCAGCAGCCTACACAGCTCCTATAATTCACCCCTCCACTTT	CASSLHSSYNSPLHF
TRBV9	.	.	TRBJ1-3	TGTGCCAGCAGCGCCCTCGGGACCGCTGGAAACACCATATATTTT	CASSALGTAGNTIYF
TRBV6-4	once	TRBD2	TRBJ2-1	TGTGCCAGCAGTGTCGGGACTAGCGGGGTAGGGTACAATGAGCAGTTCTTC	CASSVGTSGVGYNEQFF
TRBV7-6	.	.	TRBJ2-1	TGTGCCAGCAGCTTAAGCAGGGCGGAATTCAATGAGCAGTTCTTC	CASSLSRAEFNEQFF
TRBV4-1	once	.	TRBJ2-6	TGCGCCAGCAGCCAAGACACCGGGGCCAACGTCCTGACTTTC	CASSQDTGANVLTF
TRBV6-5	few	.	TRBJ1-2	TGTGCCAGCAGTTATTCCCCCTCTGGGACATTGGTTGGCTACACCTTC	CASSYSPSGTLVGYTF
TRBV7-3	once	TRBD1	TRBJ1-2	TGTGCCAGCAGCTTAATTGGCGGAGTCCGGACAGGGGAGAAGAATGGCTACACCTTC	CASSLIGGVRTGEKNGYTF
TRBV7-8	.	.	TRBJ2-7	TGTGCCAGCAGCCAGTGGGGAACGGGGGCCGCCGGCGAGCAGTACTTC	CASSQWGTGAAGEQYF
TRBV9	.	.	TRBJ1-3	TGTGCCAGCAGCCTCACCGGGCAGCCTGGAAACACCATATATTTT	CASSLTGQPGNTIYF
TRBV21-1	once	.	TRBJ2-7	TGTGCCAGCATCAAGCATTCTAGGGCTAGCGGGGGCTACGAGCAGTACTTC	CASIKHSRASGGYEQYF
TRBV7-2	few	TRBD1	TRBJ1-1	TGTGCCAGCAGCCCTCCAGGGGGCTCCTCCCTATGGAACACTGAAGCTTTCTTT	CASSPPGGSSLWNTEAFF
TRBV7-6	.	TRBD1	TRBJ2-7	TGTGCCAGCAGCTCCACAGGGGGCGAGCAGTACTTC	CASSSTGGEQYF
TRBV29-1	.	.	TRBJ2-3	TGCAGCGTTGAAGGGTCTCGAGGAAGCACAGATACGCAGTATTTT	CSVEGSRGSTDTQYF
TRBV11-3	.	.	TRBJ2-2	TGTGCCAGCAGCCCCTCGGGGGTTGGCACCGGGGAGCTGTTTTTT	CASSPSGVGTGELFF
TRBV5-1	.	.	TRBJ2-4	TGCGCCAGCAGCCCGGAAGGGCAGGGGCACATTCAGTACTTC	CASSPEGQGHIQYF
TRBV6-4	.	TRBD1	TRBJ2-6	TGTGCCAGCAGTGACTCTAGGACAGGGGAGGCCGGGGCCAACGTCCTGACTTTC	CASSDSRTGEAGANVLTF
TRBV7-3	.	TRBD2	TRBJ2-1	TGTGCCAGCAGCCTAACCCCGGGACTAGCGGGGGGCGGTGAGCAGTTCTTC	CASSLTPGLAGGGEQFF
TRBV4-1	.	TRBD2	TRBJ2-5	TGCGCCAGCAGCCAAGATCGACTAGCGGGGGGGCAATCGACGGAGACCCAGTACTTC	CASSQDRLAGGQSTETQYF
TRBV5-8	.	.	TRBJ1-2	TGTGCCAGCAGTTTCGGGACACCTTATGGCTACACCTTC	CASSFGTPYGYTF
TRBV7-2	.	.	TRBJ1-1	TGTGCCAGCACCGCGGGGAGTCACACTGAAGCTTTCTTT	CASTAGSHTEAFF
TRBV18	.	TRBD2	TRBJ2-3	TGTGCCAGCTCACCACCCACCGGGGGGGCAACAGATACGCAGTATTTT	CASSPPTGGATDTQYF
TRBV19	.	.	TRBJ1-5	TGTGCCAGTAGTGTTAGGGGGTCGGACAGCAATCAGCCCCAGCATTTT	CASSVRGSDSNQPQHF
TRBV5-1	.	TRBD1	TRBJ1-1	TGCGCCAGCAGCTTGGGGGACAGAAACACTGAAGCTTTCTTT	CASSLGDRNTEAFF
TRBV19	.	TRBD2	TRBJ2-3	TGTGCCACCAGGACTAGCGGGATCCCAGATACGCAGTATTTT	CATRTSGIPDTQYF
TRBV7-9	once	.	TRBJ2-7	TGTGCCAGCAGCTTTTCAGCGTCCGACGAGCAGTACTTC	CASSFSASDEQYF
TRBV9	.	.	TRBJ2-7	TGTGCCAGCAGCTCAAGGGGGGGCTACGAGCAGTACTTC	CASSSRGGYEQYF
TRBV6-4	once	.	TRBJ2-6	TGTGCCAGCAGAGTTACCCCGGATCGATCCCTCTCTGGGGCCAACGTCCTGACTTTC	CASRVTPDRSLSGANVLTF
TRBV4-1	.	TRBD1	TRBJ2-5	TGCGCCAGCAGCCAAGTGGGGACAGCACAAGAGACCCAGTACTTC	CASSQVGTAQETQYF
TRBV7-6	.	TRBD1	TRBJ1-5	TGTGCCAGCAGCTTACAGGGGGGGACCGAAGTTTGGCCCCAGCATTTT	CASSLQGGTEVWPQHF
TRBV29-1	.	.	TRBJ1-5	TGCAGCGTTGGGACAGCCAATCAGCCCCAGCATTTT	CSVGTANQPQHF
TRBV7-2	.	TRBD1	TRBJ2-5	TGTGCCAGCAGCTTGGGGACAGGACAGACCCAAGAGACCCAGTACTTC	CASSLGTGQTQETQYF
TRBV7-3	.	.	TRBJ2-7	TGTGCCAGCAGCTTACCAGGATACGAGCAGTACTTC	CASSLPGYEQYF
TRBV6-5	.	.	TRBJ2-3	TGTGCCAGCAGCCCAATCGGGGATACGCAGTATTTT	CASSPIGDTQYF
TRBV4-1	many	TRBD1	TRBJ2-1	TGCGCCAGCAGCCCGCGGACAGGGGGAAGGTATGAGCAGTTCTTC	CASSPRTGGRYEQFF
TRBV5-1	.	TRBD1	TRBJ2-7	TGCGCCAGCAGCCTGCGACAGGGTCCTTGGGCCGAGCAGTACTTC	CASSLRQGPWAEQYF
TRBV10-3	.	.	TRBJ1-1	TGTGCCATCAGTGCGAGGGGGGGCGGCACTGAAGCTTTCTTT	CAISARGGGTEAFF
TRBV7-2	.	.	TRBJ2-3	TGTGCCAGCTCACGGACACTCTCGTCCACAGATACGCAGTATTTT	CASSRTLSSTDTQYF
TRBV13	few	TRBD1	TRBJ1-2	TGTGCCAGCAGCTCAGGACAGGGAATAGTATATGGCTACACCTTC	CASSSGQGIVYGYTF
TRBV30	.	TRBD2	TRBJ2-3	TGTGCCTTGACTAGCGGGGGGGGCGCGGATACGCAGTATTTT	CALTSGGGADTQYF
TRBV6-5	.	TRBD1	TRBJ1-2	TGTGCCAGCAGAGGACAGGGACTTGGTGGCTACACCTTC	CASRGQGLGGYTF
TRBV15	few	.	TRBJ1-4	TGTGCCACCAGCAGAGATCGCGGGGGCGGTTATCCACTGTTTTTT	CATSRDRGGGYPLFF